This T cell receptor (beta chain) appears in the sequencing data of a study of T cell responses to AZD1222 COVID-19 vaccine. General study findings and limits: At baseline, just 5 or 6 AZD1222 recipients tested seropositive. Sampling that yielded the repertoires occurred only after the peak T cell response. Reportedly, close to half of spike-specific TCRs are directed against unmutated variant regions. Researchers report vaccine-associated CD4 TCRs spanning spike, with dominance at 160-218 and 743-854.

This CDR3 contains 13 residues. Trimming shortened V by 5 bases and J by 1 base, and 8 bases separated the two germline ends. The data were produced by immunoSEQ multiplex PCR, yet TCRdb's version contains in-frame clones alone and is incomplete. This specimen shows about 140,000 clones; the ten leading clones hold around 2.2%. As concerns this clone: Its antigen remains unknown.

The TCR originated in an adult in good health. What was sequenced was peripheral blood. The chain has TRBV12-3 or TRBV12-4 and TRBJ2-5; D may be TRBD1 or TRBD2 (5 bases each). Written as DNA, the CDR3 is TGTGCCAGCAGTCCCGGGACCCAAGAGACCCAGTACTTC. It codes for CASSPGTQETQYF.